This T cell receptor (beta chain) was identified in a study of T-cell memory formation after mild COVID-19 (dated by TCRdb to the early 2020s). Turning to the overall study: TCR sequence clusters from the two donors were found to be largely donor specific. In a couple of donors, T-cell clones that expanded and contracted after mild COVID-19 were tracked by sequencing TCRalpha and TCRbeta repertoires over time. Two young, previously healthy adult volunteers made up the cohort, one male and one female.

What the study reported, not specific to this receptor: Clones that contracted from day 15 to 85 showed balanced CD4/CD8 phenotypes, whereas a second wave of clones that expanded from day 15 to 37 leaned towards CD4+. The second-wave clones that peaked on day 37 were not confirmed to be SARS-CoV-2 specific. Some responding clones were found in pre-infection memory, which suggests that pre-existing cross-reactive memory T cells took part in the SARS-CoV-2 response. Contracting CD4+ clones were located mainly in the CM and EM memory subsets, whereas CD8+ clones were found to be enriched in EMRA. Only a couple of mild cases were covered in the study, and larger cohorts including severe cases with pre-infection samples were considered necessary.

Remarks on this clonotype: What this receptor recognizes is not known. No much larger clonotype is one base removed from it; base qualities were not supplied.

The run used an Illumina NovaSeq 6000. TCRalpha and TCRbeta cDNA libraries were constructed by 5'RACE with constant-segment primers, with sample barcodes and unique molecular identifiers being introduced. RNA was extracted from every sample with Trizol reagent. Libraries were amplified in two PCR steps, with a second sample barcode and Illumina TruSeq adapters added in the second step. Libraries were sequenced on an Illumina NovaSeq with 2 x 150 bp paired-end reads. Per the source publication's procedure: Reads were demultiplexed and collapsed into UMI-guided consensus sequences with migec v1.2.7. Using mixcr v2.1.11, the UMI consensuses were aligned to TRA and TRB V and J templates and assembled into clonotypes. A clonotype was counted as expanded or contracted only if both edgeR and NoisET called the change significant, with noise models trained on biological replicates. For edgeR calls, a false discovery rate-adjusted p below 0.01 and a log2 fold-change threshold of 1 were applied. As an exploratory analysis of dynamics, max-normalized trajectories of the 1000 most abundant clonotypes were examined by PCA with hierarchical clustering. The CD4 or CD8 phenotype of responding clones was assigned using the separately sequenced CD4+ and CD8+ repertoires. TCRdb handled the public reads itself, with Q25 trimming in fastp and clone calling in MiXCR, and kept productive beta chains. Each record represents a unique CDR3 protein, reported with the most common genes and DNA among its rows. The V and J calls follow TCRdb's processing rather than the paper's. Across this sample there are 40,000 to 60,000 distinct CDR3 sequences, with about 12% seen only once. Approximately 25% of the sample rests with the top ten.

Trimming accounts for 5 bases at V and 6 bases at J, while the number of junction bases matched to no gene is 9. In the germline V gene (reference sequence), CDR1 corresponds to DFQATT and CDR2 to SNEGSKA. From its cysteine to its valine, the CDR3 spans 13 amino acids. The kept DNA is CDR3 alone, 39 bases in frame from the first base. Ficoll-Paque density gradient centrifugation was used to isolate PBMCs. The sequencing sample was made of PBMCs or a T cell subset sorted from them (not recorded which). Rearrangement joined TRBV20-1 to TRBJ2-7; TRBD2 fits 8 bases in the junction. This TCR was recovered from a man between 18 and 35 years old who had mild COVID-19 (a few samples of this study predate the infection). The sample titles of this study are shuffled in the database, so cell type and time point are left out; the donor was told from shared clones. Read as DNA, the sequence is TGCAGTGCTCTCGGGGGGGAGTTGAGCGAGCAGTACGTC. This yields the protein CSALGGELSEQYV.